The rows below give T cell receptor beta chains drawn from one sample of a study of blood T cell repertoires in COVID-19. Assay used: immunoSEQ multiplex PCR; TCRdb lists only in-frame clones, some missing. The sample lists some 300,000 clones, 85% to 90% occurring once. Sequencing was performed on PBMCs or T cells enriched from blood (not recorded which). The receptors here all came from a woman aged 45 to 65 who had been exposed to COVID-19. The CDR3 runs from the conserved cysteine through the conserved F or W. A D gene is named only where the DNA matches it firmly. Where a row states a size, it is once, few, many or the class of an expanded clone; other rows omit it.

>13|TRBJ2-7|TRBV6-1|.|TRBD1
CASSERGPDEQYF
TGTGCCAGCAGTGAAAGGGGGCCGGACGAGCAGTACTTC
>14|TRBJ1-2|TRBV3-1/TRBV3-2|.|.
CASSLTSGDYGYTF
TGTGCCAGCAGCCTCACTAGTGGGGACTATGGCTACACCTTC
>13|TRBJ2-7|TRBV30|few|TRBD1
CAWRETGVYEQYF
TGTGCCTGGAGAGAGACAGGGGTCTACGAGCAGTACTTC
>13|TRBJ1-1|TRBV29-1|.|TRBD1
CSVRTGKNTEAFF
TGCAGCGTACGGACAGGAAAGAACACTGAAGCTTTCTTT
>15|TRBJ1-4|TRBV20-1|.|TRBD1
CSASFWTGELEKLFF
TGCAGTGCTAGTTTCTGGACAGGGGAGTTGGAAAAACTGTTTTTT
>12|TRBJ1-2|TRBV30|.|.
CAWSRGQYGYTF
TGTGCCTGGAGCCGAGGACAGTATGGCTACACCTTC
>16|TRBJ2-5|TRBV28|.|TRBD2
CASRPTIAGAEETQYF
TGTGCCAGCAGGCCAACCATAGCGGGGGCGGAAGAGACCCAGTACTTC
>15|TRBJ2-1|TRBV19|.|.
CASSIEGEAHNEQFF
TGTGCCAGTAGTATTGAAGGGGAGGCCCACAATGAGCAGTTCTTC
>16|TRBJ1-2|TRBV14|.|TRBD1
CASSENLRDSNYGYTF
TGTGCCAGCAGCGAAAACCTCCGGGACAGCAACTATGGCTACACCTTC
>14|TRBJ2-3|TRBV4-1|.|.
CASSQDRVTDTQYF
TGCGCCAGCAGCCAAGACAGGGTCACAGATACGCAGTATTTT
>14|TRBJ2-7|TRBV4-1|.|.
CASSQEHRLGEQYF
TGCGCCAGCAGCCAAGAGCACAGACTAGGCGAGCAGTACTTC
>16|TRBJ1-3|TRBV18|.|.
CASSPGQADPGNTIYF
TGTGCCAGCTCACCCGGCCAGGCTGATCCCGGAAACACCATATATTTT
>14|TRBJ2-7|TRBV3-1/TRBV3-2|.|TRBD1
CASSHGQGLYEQYF
TGTGCCAGCAGCCATGGACAGGGGCTCTACGAGCAGTACTTC
>13|TRBJ2-2|TRBV3-1/TRBV3-2|few|.
CASSQRGAGELFF
TGTGCCAGCAGCCAGCGGGGAGCCGGGGAGCTGTTTTTT
>16|TRBJ2-3|TRBV2|.|TRBD2
CASSVGLAGGRDTQYF
TGTGCCAGCAGTGTCGGACTAGCGGGGGGCCGGGATACGCAGTATTTT
>12|TRBJ1-5|TRBV19|few|.
CASSLINQPQHF
TGTGCCAGTAGTCTAATCAATCAGCCCCAGCATTTT
>14|TRBJ2-3|TRBV9|.|.
CASSPYEGTDTQYF
TGTGCCAGCAGCCCGTACGAGGGCACAGATACGCAGTATTTT
>15|TRBJ1-5|TRBV19|.|.
CASTPGWGVGQPQHF
TGTGCCAGTACCCCCGGGTGGGGGGTAGGTCAGCCCCAGCATTTT
>16|TRBJ2-3|TRBV7-6|.|TRBD2
CASSFSLAGWTDTQYF
TGTGCCAGCAGCTTCTCACTAGCGGGGTGGACAGATACGCAGTATTTT
>13|TRBJ2-5|TRBV11-2|.|.
CASSLPSYGTQYF
TGTGCCAGCAGCTTACCTAGCTACGGGACCCAGTACTTC
>15|TRBJ1-1|TRBV5-6|.|.
CASSREWRRNTEAFF
TGTGCCAGCAGCCGGGAATGGAGGAGGAACACTGAAGCTTTCTTT
>15|TRBJ1-5|TRBV28|.|.
CASTLSGGTNQPQHF
TGTGCCAGCACTCTTAGTGGGGGCACGAATCAGCCCCAGCATTTT
>15|TRBJ1-1|TRBV19|.|.
CASRSPGTQNTEAFF
TGTGCCAGCAGGTCTCCCGGGACACAGAACACTGAAGCTTTCTTT
>14|TRBJ1-6|TRBV5-1|once|.
CASSLETTNSPLHF
TGCGCCAGCAGCTTGGAGACAACGAATTCACCCCTCCACTTT
>14|TRBJ2-7|TRBV5-4|.|TRBD2
CASSPSSGGYEQYF
TGTGCCAGCAGCCCCTCTAGCGGGGGGTACGAGCAGTACTTC
>16|TRBJ2-7|TRBV6-4|.|.
CASSWWQRCDNYEQYF
TGTGCCAGCAGTTGGTGGCAGCGATGCGATAACTACGAGCAGTACTTC
>14|TRBJ1-2|TRBV29-1|.|.
CSVAPRVRDYGYTF
TGCAGCGTTGCCCCCAGGGTTCGGGACTATGGCTACACCTTC
>14|TRBJ1-4|TRBV19|once|.
CASSRTTMDEKLFF
TGTGCCAGTAGCAGGACAACCATGGATGAAAAACTGTTTTTT
>12|TRBJ2-5|TRBV11-2|.|.
CASSWAGETQYF
TGTGCCAGCAGTTGGGCCGGCGAGACCCAGTACTTC
>16|TRBJ2-3|TRBV3-1/TRBV3-2|.|TRBD1
CASSQPRTGGPDTQYF
TGTGCCAGCAGCCAACCGAGGACAGGGGGTCCAGATACGCAGTATTTT
>18|TRBJ2-5|TRBV15|.|.
CATSRFRAGTTLQETQYF
TGTGCCACCAGCAGATTCCGGGCGGGCACAACATTACAAGAGACCCAGTACTTC
>11|TRBJ2-2|TRBV28|.|.
CASSLSGELFF
TGTGCCAGCAGTCTTTCCGGGGAGCTGTTTTTT
>12|TRBJ1-6|TRBV19|.|.
CASSMRNSPLHF
TGTGCCAGTAGTATGAGGAATTCACCCCTCCACTTT
>16|TRBJ2-3|TRBV5-1|.|TRBD1
CASSLLPGQGTDTQYF
TGCGCCAGCAGCTTACTCCCGGGACAGGGCACAGATACGCAGTATTTT
>14|TRBJ1-1|TRBV5-1|.|.
CASSLPRVNTEAFF
TGCGCCAGCAGCTTGCCCCGGGTGAACACTGAAGCTTTCTTT
>15|TRBJ2-1|TRBV2|.|.
CASSEAGSSYNEQFF
TGTGCCAGCAGTGAGGCAGGTAGCTCCTACAATGAGCAGTTCTTC
>17|TRBJ2-1|TRBV7-2|.|TRBD2
CASSLGAGGSQYNEQFF
TGTGCCAGCAGCTTAGGAGCGGGGGGATCCCAATACAATGAGCAGTTCTTC
>14|TRBJ2-7|TRBV3-1/TRBV3-2|.|TRBD1
CASSLDRATYEQYF
TGTGCCAGCAGCTTGGACAGGGCAACCTACGAGCAGTACTTC
>16|TRBJ2-5|TRBV7-2|.|TRBD2
CASSLGLAGLKETQYF
TGTGCCAGCAGCTTAGGGTTAGCGGGGCTAAAAGAGACCCAGTACTTC
>14|TRBJ2-5|TRBV7-9|.|.
CASSLRQYQETQYF
TGTGCCAGCAGCTTACGCCAGTACCAAGAGACCCAGTACTTC
>12|TRBJ2-7|TRBV7-9|.|.
CASSGSSYEQYF
TGTGCCAGCAGCGGCAGCTCCTACGAGCAGTACTTC
>12|TRBJ2-1|TRBV3-1/TRBV3-2|once|.
CASRSVGDEQFF
TGTGCCAGCCGGAGCGTCGGCGATGAGCAGTTCTTC
>13|TRBJ1-1|TRBV27|.|.
CASSQGLITEAFF
TGTGCCAGCAGTCAAGGACTGATCACTGAAGCTTTCTTT
>15|TRBJ2-3|TRBV19|.|.
CASSKIAAATDTQYF
TGTGCCAGTAGTAAGATAGCGGCGGCCACAGATACGCAGTATTTT
>11|TRBJ1-1|TRBV5-1|.|.
CASSSDYEAFF
TGCGCCAGCAGCTCGGACTATGAAGCTTTCTTT
>14|TRBJ1-2|TRBV5-1|.|TRBD1
CASSKTRQGSGYTF
TGCGCCAGCAGCAAGACGAGACAGGGTAGTGGCTACACCTTC
>14|TRBJ2-7|TRBV4-2|.|.
CASSQEMVRPELYF
TGTGCCAGCAGCCAAGAGATGGTCAGGCCCGAGTTGTACTTC
>14|TRBJ2-7|TRBV9|.|.
CASSVGDNSYEQYF
TGTGCCAGCAGCGTAGGTGACAACTCCTACGAGCAGTACTTC
>14|TRBJ2-7|TRBV19|.|TRBD1
CASSIVGQFNEQYF
TGTGCCAGTAGTATAGTGGGACAGTTTAACGAGCAGTACTTC
>13|TRBJ2-5|TRBV19|.|.
CASKSGQQETQYF
TGTGCCAGTAAATCGGGACAACAAGAGACCCAGTACTTC
>13|TRBJ2-1|TRBV9|few|TRBD2
CASSGAGYNEQFF
TGTGCCAGCAGCGGAGCGGGGTACAATGAGCAGTTCTTC
>17|TRBJ1-6|TRBV3-1/TRBV3-2|.|.
CASSQAGASISGSPLHF
TGTGCCAGCAGCCAAGCTGGGGCTTCCATAAGTGGTTCACCCCTCCACTTT
>15|TRBJ1-3|TRBV6-5|.|.
CASSPPQGYGNTIYF
TGTGCCAGCAGTCCACCTCAGGGTTATGGAAACACCATATATTTT
>13|TRBJ1-4|TRBV7-2|.|.
CASSLDSREKLFF
TGTGCCAGCAGCCTAGACAGCCGTGAAAAACTGTTTTTT
>15|TRBJ2-5|TRBV5-1|.|TRBD1
CASVPGQGIWETQYF
TGCGCCAGCGTTCCCGGACAGGGGATCTGGGAGACCCAGTACTTC